This T cell receptor (beta chain) came from a study of blood T cell repertoires in COVID-19. Overall study: The United States, Italy and Spain were the sources of the acute and convalescent COVID-19 samples. The analysed material was cDNA or gDNA that came from T cells, B-cell-depleted T cells, or PBMCs.

Germline assignment: CDR1 LNHDA and CDR2 SQIVND (reference sequence). J gave up 0 bases and V 7 bases, and 17 bases lay outside the gene matches. CDR3 length: 18 amino acids. The sample holds a few counts of this clone. Per the authors' pipeline: Amplification with reference gene primers provided the estimates of nucleated cell counts. Using immunoSEQ multiplex PCR, the repertoire was profiled, and TCRdb retains in-frame clones only, with some absent. V and J calls plus clone size are reproduced from that table; the DNA served to infer D and trimming. The data hold tens of thousands of clones, with 85% to 90% observed a single time.

This sequence joins TRBV19 and TRBJ1-1; 7 nucleotides agree with TRBD1. This clonotype was obtained from a man older than 75 with active or convalescent COVID-19. The sequencing input was peripheral blood. CDR3 nucleotides: TGTGCCAGTACCTCCATGGGACAGCTAAATTTCATGAACACTGAAGCTTTCTTT. Translated: CASTSMGQLNFMNTEAFF.